One and the same sample provided the 3 T cell receptor beta chains below, sequenced in a study of CXCR3-negative and CXCR3-positive naive CD8 T cells. UMI-tagged TRB cDNA libraries were built via 5' RACE. TCRdb reprocessed the 5' RACE reads and reports one entry per CDR3 protein, with no DNA. The sample spans some 25,000 distinct CDR3 sequences; the ten largest clones claim 2.8%. The sample comprised naive CXCR3- CD8+ T cells from blood. Subset indicated: CD45RO-CCR7+CD27+CD95- naive CD8+ T cells lacking CXCR3 (TNR3-). The receptors originated from a human donor in good health. Some clones in this sample may be carry-over from other donors' samples.

V is TRBV29-1 and J is TRBJ2-3. The CDR3 is made up of 14 amino acids. CDR1 and CDR2 (germline): SQVTM, ANQGSEA. CDR3 region: CSVDAGQRTDTQYF.

The chain recombines TRBV7-9 with TRBJ2-5; TCRdb's assignment of TRBD2 cannot be checked, as there is no DNA. There are 16 residues in the CDR3. Germline-derived CDR1 and CDR2 are SEHNR and FQNEAQ (reference sequence). CDR3 amino acids: CASSFILAGEKETQYF.

The chain recombines TRBV2 with TRBJ2-7. CDR3 length: 15 amino acids. Looked up from germline, CDR1 is SNHLY and CDR2 is FYNNEI. CDR3 residues: CASSSEVTVGYEQYF.